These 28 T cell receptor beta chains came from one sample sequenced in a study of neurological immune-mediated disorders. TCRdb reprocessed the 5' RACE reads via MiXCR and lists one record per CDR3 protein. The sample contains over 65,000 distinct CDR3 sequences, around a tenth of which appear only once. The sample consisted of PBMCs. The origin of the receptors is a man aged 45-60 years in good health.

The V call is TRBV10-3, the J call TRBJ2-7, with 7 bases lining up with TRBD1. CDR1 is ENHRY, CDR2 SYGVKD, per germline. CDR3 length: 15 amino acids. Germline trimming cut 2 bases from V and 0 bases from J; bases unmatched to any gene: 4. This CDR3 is CAISEPTGSSYEQYF. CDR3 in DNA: TGTGCCATCAGTGAGCCGACAGGGAGCTCCTACGAGCAGTACTTC.

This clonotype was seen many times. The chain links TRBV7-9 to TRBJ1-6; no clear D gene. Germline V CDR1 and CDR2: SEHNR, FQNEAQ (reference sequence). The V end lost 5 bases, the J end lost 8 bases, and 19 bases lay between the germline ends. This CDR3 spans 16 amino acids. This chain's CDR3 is CASSPPGGKPDSPLHF. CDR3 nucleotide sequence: TGTGCCAGCAGCCCGCCCGGTGGCAAACCCGATTCACCCCTCCACTTT.

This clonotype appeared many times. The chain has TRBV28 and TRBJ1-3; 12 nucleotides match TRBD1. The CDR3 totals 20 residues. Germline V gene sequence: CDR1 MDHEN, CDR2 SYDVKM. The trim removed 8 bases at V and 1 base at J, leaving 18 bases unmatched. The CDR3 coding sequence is TGTGCCAGCCAATCGACCGGGACAGGGGGCTTAAGGCGTTCTGGAAACACCATATATTTT. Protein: CASQSTGTGGLRRSGNTIYF. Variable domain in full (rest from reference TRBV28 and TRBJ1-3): DVKVTQSSRYLVKRTGEKVFLECVQDMDHENMFWYRQDPGLGLRLIYFSYDVKMKEKGDIPEGYSVSREKKERFSLILESASTNQTSMYLCASQSTGTGGLRRSGNTIYFGEGSWLTVV.

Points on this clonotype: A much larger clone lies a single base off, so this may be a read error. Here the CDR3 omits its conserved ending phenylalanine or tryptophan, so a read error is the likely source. The CDR3 bases are TGTGCCAGCAGTGAGAACAGACCTGACCAGCCCCAGCATTTA. Translated: CASSENRPDQPQHL. This chain connects TRBV2 to TRBJ1-5; no clear D. Germline loops: CDR1 SNHLY, CDR2 FYNNEI. Trimming shortened V by 3 bases and J by 7 bases, and 13 bases separated the two germline ends. The CDR3 has 14 residues.

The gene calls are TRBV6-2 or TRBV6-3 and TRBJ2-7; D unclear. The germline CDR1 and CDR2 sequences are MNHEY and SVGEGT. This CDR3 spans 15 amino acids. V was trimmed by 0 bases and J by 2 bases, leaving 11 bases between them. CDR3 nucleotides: TGTGCCAGCAGTTACTCGGGCAGTCCCGCCTACGAGCAGTACTTC. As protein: CASSYSGSPAYEQYF.

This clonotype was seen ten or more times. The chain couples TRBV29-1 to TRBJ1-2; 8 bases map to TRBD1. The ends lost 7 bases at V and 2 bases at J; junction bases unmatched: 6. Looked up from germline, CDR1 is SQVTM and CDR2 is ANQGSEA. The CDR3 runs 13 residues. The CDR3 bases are TGCAGCGGTGGACAGGGTATCAACTATGGCTACACCTTC. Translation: CSGGQGINYGYTF.

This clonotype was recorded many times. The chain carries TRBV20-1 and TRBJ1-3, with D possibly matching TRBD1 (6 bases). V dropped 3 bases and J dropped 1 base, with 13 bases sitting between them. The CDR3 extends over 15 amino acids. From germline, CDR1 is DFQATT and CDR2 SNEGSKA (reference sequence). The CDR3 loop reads CSARPLQGSGNTIYF. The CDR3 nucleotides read TGCAGTGCTAGGCCCCTCCAGGGGTCTGGAAACACCATATATTTT.

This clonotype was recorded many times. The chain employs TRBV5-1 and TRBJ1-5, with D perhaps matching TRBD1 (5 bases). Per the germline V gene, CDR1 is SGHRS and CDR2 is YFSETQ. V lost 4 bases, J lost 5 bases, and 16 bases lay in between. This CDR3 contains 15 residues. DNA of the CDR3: TGCGCCAGCAGCCCCGTCGCAGGGAAGGATCAGCCCCAGCATTTT. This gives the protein CASSPVAGKDQPQHF.

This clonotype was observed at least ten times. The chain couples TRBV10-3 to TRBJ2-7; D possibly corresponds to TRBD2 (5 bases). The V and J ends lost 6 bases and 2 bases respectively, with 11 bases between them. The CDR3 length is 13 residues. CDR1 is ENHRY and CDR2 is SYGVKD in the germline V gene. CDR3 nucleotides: TGTGCCATCAGCCGGGATTCCACCTACGAGCAGTACTTC. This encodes CAISRDSTYEQYF.

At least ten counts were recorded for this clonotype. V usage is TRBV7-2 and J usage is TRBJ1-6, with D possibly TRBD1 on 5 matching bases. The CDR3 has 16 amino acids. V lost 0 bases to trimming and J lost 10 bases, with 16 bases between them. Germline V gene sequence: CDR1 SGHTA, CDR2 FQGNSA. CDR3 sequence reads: CASSLAGGGFISPLHF. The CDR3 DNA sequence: TGTGCCAGCAGCTTAGCGGGGGGGGGTTTTATCTCACCCCTCCACTTT.

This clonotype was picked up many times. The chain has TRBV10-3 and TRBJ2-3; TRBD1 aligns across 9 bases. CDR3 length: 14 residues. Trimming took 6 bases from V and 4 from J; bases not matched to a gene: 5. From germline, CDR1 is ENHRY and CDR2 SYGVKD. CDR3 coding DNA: TGTGCCATCAGCGGGACAGGGAAAGCAGATACGCAGTATTTT. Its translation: CAISGTGKADTQYF.

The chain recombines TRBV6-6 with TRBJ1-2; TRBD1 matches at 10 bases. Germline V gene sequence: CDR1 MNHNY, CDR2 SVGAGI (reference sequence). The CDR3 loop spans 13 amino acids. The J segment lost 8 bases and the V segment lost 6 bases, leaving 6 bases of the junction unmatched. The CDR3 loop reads CASRGQGVIGYTF. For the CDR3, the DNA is TGTGCCAGCAGAGGACAGGGGGTTATCGGCTACACCTTC.

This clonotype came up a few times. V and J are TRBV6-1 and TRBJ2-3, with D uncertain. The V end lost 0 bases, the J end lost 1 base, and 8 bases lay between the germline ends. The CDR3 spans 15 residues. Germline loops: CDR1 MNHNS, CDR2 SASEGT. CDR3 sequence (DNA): TGTGCCAGCAGTGAAGCGCGGCAGCGCACAGATACGCAGTATTTT. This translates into CASSEARQRTDTQYF.

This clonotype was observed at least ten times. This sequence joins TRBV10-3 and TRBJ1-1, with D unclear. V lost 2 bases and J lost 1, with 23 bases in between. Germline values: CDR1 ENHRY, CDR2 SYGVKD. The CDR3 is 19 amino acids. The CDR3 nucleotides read TGTGCCATCAGTGAGACGCCGGGATCCGGGCAAGGGTCGAACACTGAAGCTTTCTTT. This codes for CAISETPGSGQGSNTEAFF.

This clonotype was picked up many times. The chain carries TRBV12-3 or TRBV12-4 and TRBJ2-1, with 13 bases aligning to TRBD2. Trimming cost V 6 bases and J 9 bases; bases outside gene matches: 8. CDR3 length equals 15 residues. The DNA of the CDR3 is TGTGCCAGCAGCATACTAGCGGGAGGGCATTTTGAGCAGTTCTTC. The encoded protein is CASSILAGGHFEQFF.

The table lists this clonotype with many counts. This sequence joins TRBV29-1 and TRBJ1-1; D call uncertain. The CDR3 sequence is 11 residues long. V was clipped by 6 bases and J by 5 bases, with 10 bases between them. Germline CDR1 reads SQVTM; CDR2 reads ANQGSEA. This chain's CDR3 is CSVGGGTEAFF. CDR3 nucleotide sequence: TGCAGCGTCGGTGGTGGGACTGAAGCTTTCTTT.

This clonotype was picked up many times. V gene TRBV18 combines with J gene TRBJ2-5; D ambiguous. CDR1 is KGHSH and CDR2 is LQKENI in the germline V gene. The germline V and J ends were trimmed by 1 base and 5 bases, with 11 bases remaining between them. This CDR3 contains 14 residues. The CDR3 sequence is CASSPQIDLETQYF. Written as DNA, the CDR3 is TGTGCCAGCTCACCACAAATTGATCTGGAGACCCAGTACTTC.

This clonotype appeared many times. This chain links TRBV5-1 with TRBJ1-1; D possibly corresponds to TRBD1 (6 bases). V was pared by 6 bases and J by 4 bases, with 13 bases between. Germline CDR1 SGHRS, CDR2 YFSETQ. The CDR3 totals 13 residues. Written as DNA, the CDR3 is TGCGCCAGCATGATTAGGGGGGGCACTGAAGCTTTCTTT. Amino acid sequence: CASMIRGGTEAFF.

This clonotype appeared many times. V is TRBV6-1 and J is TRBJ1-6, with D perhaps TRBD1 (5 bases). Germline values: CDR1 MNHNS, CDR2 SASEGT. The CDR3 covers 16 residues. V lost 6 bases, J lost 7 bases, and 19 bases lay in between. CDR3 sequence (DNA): TGTGCCAGCAGGGCGAATTCCGGGGCGCAAAATTCACCCCTCCACTTT. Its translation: CASRANSGAQNSPLHF.

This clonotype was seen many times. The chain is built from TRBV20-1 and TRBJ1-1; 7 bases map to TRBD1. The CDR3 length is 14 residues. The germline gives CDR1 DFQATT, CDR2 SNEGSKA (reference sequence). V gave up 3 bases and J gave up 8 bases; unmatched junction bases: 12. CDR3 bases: TGCAGTGCTAGTGGACAGGCAAGCCTCTTAGAAGCTTTCTTT. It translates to CSASGQASLLEAFF.

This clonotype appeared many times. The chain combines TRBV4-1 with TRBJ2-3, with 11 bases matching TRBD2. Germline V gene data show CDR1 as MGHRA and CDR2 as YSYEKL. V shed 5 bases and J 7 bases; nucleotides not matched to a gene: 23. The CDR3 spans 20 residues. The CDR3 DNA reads TGCGCCAGCAGCTCTTCCCTGGGGACTAGCGGTACCATCATACGGAATACGCAGTATTTT. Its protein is CASSSSLGTSGTIIRNTQYF.

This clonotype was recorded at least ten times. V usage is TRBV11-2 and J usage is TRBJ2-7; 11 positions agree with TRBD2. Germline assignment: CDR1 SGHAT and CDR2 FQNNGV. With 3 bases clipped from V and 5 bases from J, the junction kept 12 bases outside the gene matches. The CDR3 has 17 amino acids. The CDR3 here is CASSFTTSGAPPHEQYF. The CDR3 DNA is TGTGCCAGCAGCTTCACGACTAGCGGGGCCCCCCCCCACGAGCAGTACTTC. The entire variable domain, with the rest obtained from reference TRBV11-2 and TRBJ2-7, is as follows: EAGVAQSPRYKIIEKRQSVAFWCNPISGHATLYWYQQILGQGPKLLIQFQNNGVVDDSQLPKDRFSAERLKGVDSTLKIQPAKLEDSAVYLCASSFTTSGAPPHEQYFGPGTRLTVT.

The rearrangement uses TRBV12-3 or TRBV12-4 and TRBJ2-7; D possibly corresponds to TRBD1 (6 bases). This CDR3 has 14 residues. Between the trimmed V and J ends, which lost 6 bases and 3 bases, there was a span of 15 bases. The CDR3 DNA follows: TGTGCCAGCAGATATTCACAGGGCCACTACGAGCAGTACTTC. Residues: CASRYSQGHYEQYF.

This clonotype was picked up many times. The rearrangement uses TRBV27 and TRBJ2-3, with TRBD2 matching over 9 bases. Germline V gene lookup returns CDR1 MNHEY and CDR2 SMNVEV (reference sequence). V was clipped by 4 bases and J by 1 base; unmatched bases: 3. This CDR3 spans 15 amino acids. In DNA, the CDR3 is TGTGCCAGCAGTTCACCTAGCGGGGGCACAGATACGCAGTATTTT. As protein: CASSSPSGGTDTQYF.

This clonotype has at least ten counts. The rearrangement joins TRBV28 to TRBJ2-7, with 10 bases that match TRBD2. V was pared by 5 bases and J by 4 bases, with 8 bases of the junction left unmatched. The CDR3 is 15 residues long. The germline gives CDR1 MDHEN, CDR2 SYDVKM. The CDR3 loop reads CASSLPSGSVYEQYF. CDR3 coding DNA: TGTGCCAGCAGTCTTCCTAGCGGGAGTGTTTACGAGCAGTACTTC.

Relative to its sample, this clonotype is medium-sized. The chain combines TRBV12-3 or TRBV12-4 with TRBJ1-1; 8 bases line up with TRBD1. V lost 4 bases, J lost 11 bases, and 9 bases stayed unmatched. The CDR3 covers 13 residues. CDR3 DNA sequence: TGTGCCAGCAGTTCTGGACAGGGCGGCGAGGCTTTCTTT. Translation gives CASSSGQGGEAFF.

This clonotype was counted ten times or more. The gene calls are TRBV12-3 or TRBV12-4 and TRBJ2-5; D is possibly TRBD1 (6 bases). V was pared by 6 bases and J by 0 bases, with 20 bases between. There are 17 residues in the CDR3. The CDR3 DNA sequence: TGTGCCAGCAGCTCTACACCCTCCGGGACACACCAAGAGACCCAGTACTTC. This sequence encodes CASSSTPSGTHQETQYF.

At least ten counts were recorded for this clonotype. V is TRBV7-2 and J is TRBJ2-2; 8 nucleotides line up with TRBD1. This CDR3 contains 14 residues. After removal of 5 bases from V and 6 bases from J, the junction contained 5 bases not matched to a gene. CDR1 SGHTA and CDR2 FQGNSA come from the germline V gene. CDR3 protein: CASSPYRGSGELFF. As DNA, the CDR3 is TGTGCCAGCAGCCCATACAGGGGGTCCGGGGAGCTGTTTTTT.